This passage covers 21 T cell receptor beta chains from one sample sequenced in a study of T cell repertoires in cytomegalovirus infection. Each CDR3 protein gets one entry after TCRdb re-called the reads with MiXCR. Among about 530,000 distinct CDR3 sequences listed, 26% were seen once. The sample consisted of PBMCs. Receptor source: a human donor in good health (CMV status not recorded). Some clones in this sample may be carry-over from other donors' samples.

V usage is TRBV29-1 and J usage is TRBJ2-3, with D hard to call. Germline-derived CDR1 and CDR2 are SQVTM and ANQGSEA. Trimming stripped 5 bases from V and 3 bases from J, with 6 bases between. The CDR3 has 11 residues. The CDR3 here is CSVLVTDTQYF. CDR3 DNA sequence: TGCAGCGTTCTAGTAACAGATACGCAGTATTTT.

In nucleotides, the CDR3 is TGTGCCAGCAGCCTCACCCCAACGTATGGCTACACCTTC. Protein: CASSLTPTYGYTF. This chain connects TRBV7-9 to TRBJ1-2; D unresolved. This CDR3 spans 13 amino acids. Deletions cut 5 bases from V and 5 bases from J, with 12 bases between. The germline CDR1 and CDR2 sequences are SEHNR and FQNEAQ (reference sequence).

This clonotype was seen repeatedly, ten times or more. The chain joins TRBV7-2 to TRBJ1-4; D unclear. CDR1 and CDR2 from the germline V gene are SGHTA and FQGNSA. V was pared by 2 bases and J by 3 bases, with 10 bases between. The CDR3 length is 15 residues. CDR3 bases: TGTGCCAGCAGCTTAAATCCCGCAGCTAATGAAAAACTGTTTTTT. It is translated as CASSLNPAANEKLFF.

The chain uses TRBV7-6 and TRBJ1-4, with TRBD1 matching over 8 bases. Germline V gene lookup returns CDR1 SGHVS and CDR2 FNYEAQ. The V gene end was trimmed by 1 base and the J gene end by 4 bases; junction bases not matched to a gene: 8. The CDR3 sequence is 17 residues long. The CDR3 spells CASSLVVKQGVNEKLFF. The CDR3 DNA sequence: TGTGCCAGCAGCTTAGTCGTGAAACAGGGGGTTAATGAAAAACTGTTTTTT.

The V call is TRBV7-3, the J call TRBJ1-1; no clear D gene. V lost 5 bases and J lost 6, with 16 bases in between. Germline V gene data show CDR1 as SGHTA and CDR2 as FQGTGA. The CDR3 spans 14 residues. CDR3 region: CASSPNAYSPEAFF. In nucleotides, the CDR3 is TGTGCCAGCAGCCCAAATGCCTATTCCCCTGAAGCTTTCTTT.

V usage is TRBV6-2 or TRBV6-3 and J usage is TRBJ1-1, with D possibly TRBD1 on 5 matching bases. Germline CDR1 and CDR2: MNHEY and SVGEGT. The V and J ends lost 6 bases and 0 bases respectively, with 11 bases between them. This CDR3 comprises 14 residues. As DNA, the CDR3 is TGTGCCAGCAGACGGGGACCTATGAACACTGAAGCTTTCTTT. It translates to CASRRGPMNTEAFF.

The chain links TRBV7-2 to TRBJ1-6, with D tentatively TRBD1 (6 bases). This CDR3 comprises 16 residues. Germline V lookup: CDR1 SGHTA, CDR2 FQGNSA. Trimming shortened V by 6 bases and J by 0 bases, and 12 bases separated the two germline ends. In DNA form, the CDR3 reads TGTGCCAGCAGTGTGGACAGAAGCTCCTATAATTCACCCCTCCACTTT. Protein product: CASSVDRSSYNSPLHF.

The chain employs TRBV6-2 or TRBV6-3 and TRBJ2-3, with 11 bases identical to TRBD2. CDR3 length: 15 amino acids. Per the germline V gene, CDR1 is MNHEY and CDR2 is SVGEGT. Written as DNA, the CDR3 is TGTGGGACGATACTAGCGGGAGTAGGAACAGATACGCAGTATTTT. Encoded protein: CGTILAGVGTDTQYF.

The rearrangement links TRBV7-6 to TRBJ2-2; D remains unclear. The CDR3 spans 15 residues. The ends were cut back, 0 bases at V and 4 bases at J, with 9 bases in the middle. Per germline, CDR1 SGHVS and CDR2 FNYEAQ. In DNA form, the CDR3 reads TGTGCCAGCAGCTTAGCGCACTTGGGCACCGGGGAGCTGTTTTTT. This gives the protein CASSLAHLGTGELFF.

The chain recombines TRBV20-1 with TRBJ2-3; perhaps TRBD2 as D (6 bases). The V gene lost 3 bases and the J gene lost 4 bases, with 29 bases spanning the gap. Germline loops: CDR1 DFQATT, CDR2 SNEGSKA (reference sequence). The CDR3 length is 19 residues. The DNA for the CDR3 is TGCAGTGCTAGCGCGCGTATTCTTTTGGGGACTCACCGCCCAGATACGCAGTATTTT. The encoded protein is CSASARILLGTHRPDTQYF.

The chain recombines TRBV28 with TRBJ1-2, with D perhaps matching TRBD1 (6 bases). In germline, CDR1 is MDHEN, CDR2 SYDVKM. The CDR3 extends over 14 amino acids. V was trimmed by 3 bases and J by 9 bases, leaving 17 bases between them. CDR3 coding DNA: TGTGCCAGCAGTTTGTTAGGGACACCTATTAGCTACACCTTC. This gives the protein CASSLLGTPISYTF.

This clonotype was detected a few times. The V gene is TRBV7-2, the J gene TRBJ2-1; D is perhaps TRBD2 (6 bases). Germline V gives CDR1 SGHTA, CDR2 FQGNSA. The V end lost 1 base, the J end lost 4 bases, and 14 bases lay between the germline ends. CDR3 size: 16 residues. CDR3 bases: TGTGCCAGCAGCTTAGGATCGGGAGTAGGTTACAATGAGCAGTTCTTC. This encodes CASSLGSGVGYNEQFF. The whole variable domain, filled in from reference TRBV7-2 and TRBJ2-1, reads GAGVSQSPSNKVTEKGKDVELRCDPISGHTALYWYRQSLGQGLEFLIYFQGNSAPDKSGLPSDRFSAERTGGSVSTLTIQRTQQEDSAVYLCASSLGSGVGYNEQFFGPGTRLTVL.

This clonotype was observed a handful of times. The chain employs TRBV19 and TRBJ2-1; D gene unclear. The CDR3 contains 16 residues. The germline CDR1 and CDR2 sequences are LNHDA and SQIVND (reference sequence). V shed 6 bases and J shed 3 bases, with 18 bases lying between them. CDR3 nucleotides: TGTGCCAGTAGCTCGCCGACGGAAGGTTACTACAATGAGCAGTTCTTC. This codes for CASSSPTEGYYNEQFF.

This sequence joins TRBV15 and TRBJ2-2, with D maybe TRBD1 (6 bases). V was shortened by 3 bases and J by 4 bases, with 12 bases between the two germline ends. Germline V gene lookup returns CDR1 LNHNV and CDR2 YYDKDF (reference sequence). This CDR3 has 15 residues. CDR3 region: CATSSYTGFTGELFF. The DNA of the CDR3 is TGTGCCACCAGCAGCTATACAGGGTTCACCGGGGAGCTGTTTTTT.

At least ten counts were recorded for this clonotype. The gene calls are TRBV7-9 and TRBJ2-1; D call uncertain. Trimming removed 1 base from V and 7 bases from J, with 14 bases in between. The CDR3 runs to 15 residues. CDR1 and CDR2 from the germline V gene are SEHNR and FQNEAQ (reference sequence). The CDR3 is CASSLVLTELNEQFF. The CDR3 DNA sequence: TGTGCCAGCAGCTTAGTCCTTACCGAGTTGAATGAGCAGTTCTTC.

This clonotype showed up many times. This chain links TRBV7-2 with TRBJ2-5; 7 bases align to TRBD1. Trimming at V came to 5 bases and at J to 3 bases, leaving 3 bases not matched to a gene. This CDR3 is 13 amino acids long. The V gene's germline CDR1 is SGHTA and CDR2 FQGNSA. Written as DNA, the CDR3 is TGTGCCAGCAGCCGGGACAGAAAAGAGACCCAGTACTTC. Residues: CASSRDRKETQYF.

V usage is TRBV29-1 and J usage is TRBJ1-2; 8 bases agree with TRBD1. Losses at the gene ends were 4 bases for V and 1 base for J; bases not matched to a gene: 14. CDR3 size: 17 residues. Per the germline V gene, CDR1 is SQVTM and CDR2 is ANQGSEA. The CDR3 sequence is CSVGRRQGQEINYGYTF. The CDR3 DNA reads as TGCAGCGTTGGGAGGCGCCAGGGACAGGAGATTAACTATGGCTACACCTTC.

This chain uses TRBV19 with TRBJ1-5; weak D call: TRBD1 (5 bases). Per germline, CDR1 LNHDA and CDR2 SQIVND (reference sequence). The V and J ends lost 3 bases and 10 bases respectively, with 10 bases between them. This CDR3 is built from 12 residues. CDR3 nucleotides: TGTGCCAGTAGTATGGTGGGGGTTCCCCAGCATTTT. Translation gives CASSMVGVPQHF.

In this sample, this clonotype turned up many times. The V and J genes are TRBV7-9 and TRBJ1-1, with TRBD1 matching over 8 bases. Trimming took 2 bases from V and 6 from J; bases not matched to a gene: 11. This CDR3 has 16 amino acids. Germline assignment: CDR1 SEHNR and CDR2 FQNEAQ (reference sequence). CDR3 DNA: TGTGCCAGCAGCTTACGCATACAGGGGGGAAAGGCTGAAGCTTTCTTT. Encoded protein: CASSLRIQGGKAEAFF. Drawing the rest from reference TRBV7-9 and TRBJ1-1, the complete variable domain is DTGVSQNPRHKITKRGQNVTFRCDPISEHNRLYWYRQTLGQGPEFLTYFQNEAQLEKSRLLSDRFSAERPKGSFSTLEIQRTEQGDSAMYLCASSLRIQGGKAEAFFGQGTRLTVV.

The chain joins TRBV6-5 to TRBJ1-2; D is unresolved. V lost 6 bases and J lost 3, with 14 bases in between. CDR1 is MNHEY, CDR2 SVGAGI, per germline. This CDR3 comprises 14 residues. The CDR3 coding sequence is TGTGCCAGCAGCCCAGACGCGACCCACTATGGCTACACCTTC. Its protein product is CASSPDATHYGYTF.

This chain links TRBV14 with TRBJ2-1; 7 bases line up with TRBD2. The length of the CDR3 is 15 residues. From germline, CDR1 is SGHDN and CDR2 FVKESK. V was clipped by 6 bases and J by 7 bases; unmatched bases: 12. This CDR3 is CASRGVAGVENEQFF. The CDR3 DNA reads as TGTGCCAGCAGGGGAGTCGCGGGAGTTGAGAATGAGCAGTTCTTC.